These T cell receptor beta chains were read from a single sample in a study of radiotherapy plus CTLA-4 blockade in lung cancer. The data were produced by immunoSEQ multiplex PCR, yet TCRdb's version contains in-frame clones alone and is incomplete. The repertoire has some 87,000 clones, about 80% of them found once; the top ten carry approximately 15%. The sequenced sample was peripheral blood, obtained from a patient treated with radiotherapy plus ipilimumab. These TCRs come from a human donor with non-small cell lung cancer that progressed on radiotherapy plus ipilimumab. CDR3s include the opening cysteine and the closing phenylalanine or tryptophan. D genes are given only for firm matches. A clone size is listed for some rows: how often the clone was seen (once, few, many), or a class if it is expanded.

V: TRBV5-1; J: TRBJ1-6; size: .; D: TRBD1; DNA: TGCGCCAGCAGCTGGGGACAGAGCGATAATTCACCCCTCCACTTT; CDR3: CASSWGQSDNSPLHF
V: TRBV6-1; J: TRBJ1-1; size: few; D: .; DNA: TGTGCCAGCGGGGGAAACACTGAAGCTTTCTTT; CDR3: CASGGNTEAFF
V: TRBV5-1; J: TRBJ1-3; size: .; D: .; DNA: TGCGCCAGCAGCTTGGCAGGAGCCGGAAACACCATATATTTT; CDR3: CASSLAGAGNTIYF
V: TRBV4-2; J: TRBJ2-4; size: few; D: TRBD2; DNA: TGTGCCAGCAGCCAAGATTGGGGCGGGGGGGCTCTAGCCAAAAACATTCAGTACTTC; CDR3: CASSQDWGGGALAKNIQYF
V: TRBV7-2; J: TRBJ1-2; size: .; D: TRBD1; DNA: TGTGCCAGCAGCCCAGGACAGGGGGCGAATTATGGCTACACCTTC; CDR3: CASSPGQGANYGYTF
V: TRBV18; J: TRBJ1-1; size: .; D: .; DNA: TGTGCCAGCTCACCACCAGGGGGTCTTGGTGAACCTGAAGCTTTCTTT; CDR3: CASSPPGGLGEPEAFF
V: TRBV19; J: TRBJ2-7; size: .; D: TRBD1; DNA: TGTGCCAGTAGGGCTCCGGGACAGGAGAATGGGGAGCAGTACTTC; CDR3: CASRAPGQENGEQYF
V: TRBV11-2; J: TRBJ2-1; size: .; D: .; DNA: TGTGCCAGCAGCTTAGATGTCTTCTACAATGAGCAGTTCTTC; CDR3: CASSLDVFYNEQFF
V: TRBV18; J: TRBJ2-2; size: .; D: .; DNA: TGTGCCAGCTCACCCCAGGAGGCCACCGGGGAGCTGTTTTTT; CDR3: CASSPQEATGELFF
V: TRBV29-1; J: TRBJ2-4; size: .; D: .; DNA: TGCATCCTCCACGCGGCGGGGAGAAGGGCCAAAAACATTCAGTACTTC; CDR3: CILHAAGRRAKNIQYF
V: TRBV20-1; J: TRBJ2-1; size: .; D: .; DNA: TGCAGTGCTAGAGATCTTGGTGAGCAGTTCTTC; CDR3: CSARDLGEQFF
V: TRBV5-4; J: TRBJ1-6; size: once; D: .; DNA: TGTGCCAGCAGCTCGGCGCGCGGGGGTGGATCACCCCTCCACTTT; CDR3: CASSSARGGGSPLHF
V: TRBV29-1; J: TRBJ1-1; size: .; D: TRBD1; DNA: TGCAGCGTCGCGACAGGGGTGAGCACTGAAGTTTTCTTC; CDR3: CSVATGVSTEVFF
V: TRBV7-2; J: TRBJ2-3; size: .; D: TRBD2; DNA: TGTGCCAGCAGCTTAGGGACTAGCCGGAGCACAGATACGCAGTATTTT; CDR3: CASSLGTSRSTDTQYF
V: TRBV11-3; J: TRBJ2-7; size: .; D: .; DNA: TGTGCCAGCAGCTACGACCGGGCCGAGCAGTACTTC; CDR3: CASSYDRAEQYF
V: TRBV10-2; J: TRBJ1-4; size: once; D: .; DNA: TGCGCCAGCAGTTTGGGGGGCACGTCTAATGAAAAACTGTTTTTT; CDR3: CASSLGGTSNEKLFF
V: TRBV6-5; J: TRBJ2-7; size: .; D: .; DNA: TGTGCCAGCAGTTACTCGCGGACTCGCGAGCAGTACTTC; CDR3: CASSYSRTREQYF
V: TRBV9; J: TRBJ2-2; size: once; D: .; DNA: TGTGCCAGCAGCTACACCGGGGAGCTGTTTTTT; CDR3: CASSYTGELFF
V: TRBV2; J: TRBJ2-1; size: .; D: .; DNA: TGTGCCACCAAGGGCGAATCGGGGTCCTACAATGAGCAGTTCTTC; CDR3: CATKGESGSYNEQFF
V: TRBV19; J: TRBJ2-2; size: .; D: .; DNA: TGTGCCAGTAGTATCGGCCAGGGACGAGCCGGGGAGCTGTTTTTT; CDR3: CASSIGQGRAGELFF
V: TRBV27; J: TRBJ1-1; size: .; D: .; DNA: TGTGCCAGCAGTTTATCCCCGACAGGACTAAACACTGAAGCTTTCTTT; CDR3: CASSLSPTGLNTEAFF
V: TRBV27; J: TRBJ2-4; size: few; D: .; DNA: TGTGCCAGCAGTTTTCAGGGTTTTGGCATTCAGTACTTC; CDR3: CASSFQGFGIQYF